Below, 5 T cell receptor beta chains from the same sample are listed, as sequenced in a study of cytomegalovirus exposure and HLA in healthy donors (dated by TCRdb to between 2016 and 2019). The method behind the library was the immunoSEQ multiplex PCR assay. The immuneACCESS repertoire file appears here via TCRdb, limited to in-frame rearrangements. These files lack a portion of the clones; in checked studies, under half of the deficit traces to unresolved V genes, and the cause of the others is not known. A total of fewer than 200,000 clones appear in this sample, about 88% of them only once. 2% to 2.5% of the sample is taken by the ten largest. The sequenced sample consisted of PBMCs. These receptors originate from a young woman in good health and CMV-seronegative.

V gene TRBV11-2 combines with J gene TRBJ1-1; possible D gene TRBD1, 6 bases. The CDR3 length is 16 residues. Deletions cut 1 base from V and 4 bases from J, with 16 bases between. The germline gives CDR1 SGHAT, CDR2 FQNNGV. Written as DNA, the CDR3 is TGTGCCAGCAGCTTAGTTGGCGGGGGCAGGGGCACTGAAGCTTTCTTT. It translates to CASSLVGGGRGTEAFF.

The V and J genes are TRBV6-5 and TRBJ1-2, with unresolved D. The V gene lost 2 bases and the J gene lost 0 bases, with 7 bases spanning the gap. CDR3 size: 14 residues. Germline V lookup: CDR1 MNHEY, CDR2 SVGAGI. The CDR3 nucleotides read TGTGCCAGCAGTTACGGAGGGCCTAACTATGGCTACACCTTC. The encoded protein is CASSYGGPNYGYTF.

This chain's CDR3 is CASGLREEAFF. The CDR3 DNA reads as TGTGCTAGTGGTTTGAGAGAGGAAGCTTTCTTT. The genes are TRBV12-5 and TRBJ1-1, with no clear D. V gave up 2 bases and J gave up 8 bases, with 6 bases separating them. CDR3 length: 11 amino acids. The germline V gene encodes CDR1 LGHNT and CDR2 FRNRAP.

This chain joins TRBV12-1 and TRBJ2-7; TRBD1 was called by the table and not checked on the DNA. TRBV12-1 is a known pseudogene. The CDR3 contains 19 residues. CDR3 nucleotides: TGTGCCAGCAGCCCACCACTTAGTCCTCCGACAGGAACACCCTACGAGCAGTACTTC. Protein sequence: CASSPPLSPPTGTPYEQYF.

The chain links TRBV6-6 to TRBJ1-5; D gene uncertain. Trimming pared 4 bases from V and 10 bases from J, leaving 17 bases between. Per the germline V gene, CDR1 is MNHNY and CDR2 is SVGAGI (reference sequence). This CDR3 is 14 amino acids long. The chain's CDR3 is CASSSAGRQYPQHF. The CDR3 DNA is TGTGCCAGCAGTTCGGCGGGCAGGCAGTATCCCCAGCATTTT.